The sequence of this TCR beta chain was determined in a study of blood T cells in healthy people across ages. This CDR3 comprises 14 residues. The V end was cut by 1 base, the J end by 10 bases, with 11 bases between. Germline values: CDR1 SGHTA, CDR2 FQGNSA. A second roughly 6 to 12 cycle PCR used barcoded and J-beta primers. TCRdb recomputed calls from the 5' RACE reads with MiXCR, one row per CDR3 protein. The sample contains under 2,000,000 distinct CDR3 sequences, roughly 49% of which appear only once. This clonotype turned up a few times. This receptor was taken from a woman between 35 and 50 years old in good health. V gene TRBV7-2 combines with J gene TRBJ1-6; weak D call: TRBD1 (5 bases). Sequenced: blood. The DNA for the CDR3 is TGTGCCAGCAGCTTAGGCACCAGGGTATCACCCCTCCACTTT. This sequence encodes CASSLGTRVSPLHF. Variable domain in full (rest from reference TRBV7-2 and TRBJ1-6): GAGVSQSPSNKVTEKGKDVELRCDPISGHTALYWYRQSLGQGLEFLIYFQGNSAPDKSGLPSDRFSAERTGGSVSTLTIQRTQQEDSAVYLCASSLGTRVSPLHFGNGTRLTVT.